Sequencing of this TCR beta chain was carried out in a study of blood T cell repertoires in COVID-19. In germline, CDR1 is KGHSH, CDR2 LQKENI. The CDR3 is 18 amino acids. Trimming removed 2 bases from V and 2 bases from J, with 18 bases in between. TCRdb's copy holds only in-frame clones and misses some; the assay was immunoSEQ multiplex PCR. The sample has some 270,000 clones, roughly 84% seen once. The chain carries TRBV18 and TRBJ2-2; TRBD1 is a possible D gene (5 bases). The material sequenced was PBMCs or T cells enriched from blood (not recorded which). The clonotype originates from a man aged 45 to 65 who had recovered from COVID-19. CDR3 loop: CASSPKGSQGPNTGELFF. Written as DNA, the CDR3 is TGTGCCAGCTCACCAAAGGGTTCCCAGGGTCCCAACACCGGGGAGCTGTTTTTT.